These 22 T cell receptor beta chains were sequenced from one sample in a study of long-term antiretroviral therapy in people with HIV (dated by TCRdb to the early 2020s). The immunoSEQ hsTCRB v3.0 assay was used at survey level resolution to sequence the TRB variable region. TCRdb carries this immuneACCESS record with in-frame sequences only. Its versions omit some clonotypes, under half of them owing to an unresolved V gene in the studies checked, with the rest unexplained. The sample data list 24,000 or so clones, and roughly 85% of these were observed just once. The ten largest clones add up to over 8% of the sample. The specimen was unsorted PBMCs, collected 1.2 years after starting antiretroviral therapy. These receptors were obtained from a woman aged 40-49 years with HIV.

This clone was observed a handful of times. This chain connects TRBV19 to TRBJ2-7; D possibly corresponds to TRBD2 (5 bases). Germline CDR1 and CDR2: LNHDA and SQIVND (reference sequence). The V end lost 5 bases, the J end lost 3 bases, and 14 bases lay between the germline ends. This CDR3 is 14 amino acids long. The DNA for the CDR3 is TGTGCCAGTAGTCCGCGGGCCACCTACTACGAGCAGTACTTC. Translating it yields CASSPRATYYEQYF. The whole variable domain, filled in from reference TRBV19 and TRBJ2-7, reads DGGITQSPKYLFRKEGQNVTLSCEQNLNHDAMYWYRQDPGQGLRLIYYSQIVNDFQKGDIAEGYSVSREKKESFPLTVTSAQKNPTAFYLCASSPRATYYEQYFGPGTRLTVT.

The count of this clone is one. V usage is TRBV10-2 and J usage is TRBJ2-7, with D possibly being TRBD1 (5 bases). The CDR3 runs to 13 residues. Germline-derived CDR1 and CDR2 are WSHSY and SAAADI. V lost 4 bases and J 3 bases, leaving 10 bases between the germline ends. CDR3 DNA sequence: TGCGCCAGCAGTGGGGGCACGTACTACGAGCAGTACTTC. Translation: CASSGGTYYEQYF.

The chain couples TRBV5-5 to TRBJ2-7; TRBD1 matches 9 bases. CDR3 length: 15 amino acids. The V segment lost 3 bases and the J segment 4 bases; nucleotides outside the gene matches: 8. Germline values: CDR1 SGHKS, CDR2 YYEKEE (reference sequence). CDR3 loop: CASSSGTGSGYEQYF. CDR3 DNA sequence: TGTGCCAGCAGCTCGGGGACAGGGAGTGGGTACGAGCAGTACTTC.

This clone was recorded only once. The chain recombines TRBV5-1 with TRBJ2-3, with TRBD2 identical over 8 bases. The trim removed 0 bases at V and 4 bases at J, leaving 7 bases unmatched. Germline V gives CDR1 SGHRS, CDR2 YFSETQ. The CDR3 has 16 residues. This CDR3 reads CASSLVGLGGPDTQYF. DNA of the CDR3: TGCGCCAGCAGCTTGGTGGGACTAGGGGGTCCAGATACGCAGTATTTT.

The J gene is TRBJ2-5, the V gene TRBV11-2; 8 bases match TRBD2. V shed 1 base, J shed 4 bases, and the junction held 8 bases outside the gene matches. The CDR3 is 16 residues long. Germline V gene lookup returns CDR1 SGHAT and CDR2 FQNNGV. CDR3 sequence reads: CASSLGHSGTRETQYF. Written as DNA, the CDR3 is TGTGCCAGCAGCTTAGGCCATAGCGGGACAAGAGAGACCCAGTACTTC.

This clone came up once. The V gene is TRBV30, the J gene TRBJ2-4, with TRBD1 as a possible D gene (7 bases). Looked up from germline, CDR1 is GTSNPN and CDR2 is SVGIG (reference sequence). The length of the CDR3 is 13 residues. V was cut by 2 bases and J by 8 bases, with 13 bases left in between. The DNA of the CDR3 is TGTGCCTGGAGTTTGAGCAGGGGGGACATTCAGTACTTC. Residues: CAWSLSRGDIQYF. Based on the CDR3 plus reference TRBV30 and TRBJ2-4, the full variable domain is SQTIHQWPATLVQPVGSPLSLECTVEGTSNPNLYWYRQAAGRGLQLLFYSVGIGQISSEVPQNLSASRPQDRQFILSSKKLLLSDSGFYLCAWSLSRGDIQYFGAGTRLSVL.

This clone was seen only a few times. The J gene is TRBJ1-5, the V gene TRBV18; the D gene is possibly TRBD1 (6 bases). This CDR3 comprises 16 residues. Trimming left V 2 bases short and J 6 bases short, with 17 bases between. Germline CDR1 reads KGHSH; CDR2 reads LQKENI. CDR3 in DNA: TGTGCCAGCTCACCAGTCCAGGGGACGGAAAGTCAGCCCCAGCATTTT. Amino acid sequence: CASSPVQGTESQPQHF.

The V and J genes are TRBV7-9 and TRBJ1-2, with 9 bases identical to TRBD1. CDR1 is SEHNR and CDR2 is FQNEAQ in the germline V gene (reference sequence). The J segment lost 0 bases and the V segment lost 3 bases, leaving 5 bases of the junction unmatched. CDR3 length: 16 amino acids. CDR3 region: CASSLGGTGTNYGYTF. For the CDR3, the DNA is TGTGCCAGCAGCTTGGGGGGGACAGGGACTAACTATGGCTACACCTTC.

The V call is TRBV7-2, the J call TRBJ2-3; 10 bases are shared with TRBD2. CDR3 length: 17 amino acids. The trim removed 3 bases at V and 1 base at J, leaving 7 bases unmatched. The germline CDR1 and CDR2 sequences are SGHTA and FQGNSA. The CDR3 DNA reads as TGTGCCAGCAGCTTTCAGCGGGGGGGCCGGGGCACAGATACGCAGTATTTT. It codes for CASSFQRGGRGTDTQYF.

This chain links TRBV5-1 with TRBJ2-5; D might be TRBD2 (6 bases). Germline V gene data show CDR1 as SGHRS and CDR2 as YFSETQ. This CDR3 has 14 amino acids. V was cut by 0 bases and J by 3 bases, with 9 bases left in between. The CDR3 DNA is TGCGCCAGCAGCTTGGAGGGCGGGAAAGAGACCCAGTACTTC. This codes for CASSLEGGKETQYF.

This sequence joins TRBV12-5 and TRBJ2-2, with 7 bases aligning to TRBD2. Germline values: CDR1 LGHNT, CDR2 FRNRAP. CDR3 length: 16 residues. V shed 2 bases, J shed 2 bases, and the junction held 5 bases outside the gene matches. CDR3 region: CASGLPGGVNTGELFF. The CDR3 DNA is TGTGCTAGTGGTTTGCCGGGAGGCGTTAACACCGGGGAGCTGTTTTTT.

The sample holds one count of this clone. The chain links TRBV5-4 to TRBJ2-7, with 7 bases that match TRBD2. Germline V gene data show CDR1 as SGHNT and CDR2 as YYREEE (reference sequence). CDR3 size: 15 residues. Trimming at V came to 0 bases and at J to 3 bases, leaving 6 bases not matched to a gene. CDR3 nucleotide sequence: TGTGCCAGCAGCTTGGCCTATGGGGGGGGCTACGAGCAGTACTTC. This encodes CASSLAYGGGYEQYF.

The rearrangement links TRBV27 to TRBJ2-1; 10 nucleotides line up with TRBD2. Unmatched junction bases numbered 12, after V lost 11 bases and J lost 8 bases. Per the germline V gene, CDR1 is MNHEY and CDR2 is SMNVEV (reference sequence). The CDR3 has 14 amino acids. The CDR3 region is CASRVLAGTYEQFF. CDR3 bases: TGTGCCTCTCGTGTACTAGCGGGAACGTATGAGCAGTTCTTC.

This clone came up a few times. The chain has TRBV5-1 and TRBJ2-7, with D possibly being TRBD2 (6 bases). The CDR3 is 16 residues long. The V and J ends lost 0 bases and 3 bases respectively, with 16 bases between them. The germline gives CDR1 SGHRS, CDR2 YFSETQ. The DNA for the CDR3 is TGCGCCAGCAGCTTGGGGATGGGCGGGAAAGACTACGAGCAGTACTTC. Translated, it gives CASSLGMGGKDYEQYF.

The chain has TRBV4-3 and TRBJ2-1; a possible D gene is TRBD2 (6 bases). Germline V CDR1 and CDR2: LGHNA, YSLEER. This CDR3 comprises 17 residues. The germline V and J ends were trimmed by 1 base and 0 bases, with 13 bases remaining between them. CDR3 sequence (DNA): TGCGCCAGCAGCCAAGGAACTAGCCCTAGCTCCTACAATGAGCAGTTCTTC. Translation gives CASSQGTSPSSYNEQFF.

The DNA of the CDR3 is TGTGCCAGCAGCTCCGATACACCGGGACTAGCGGGAGTTGACTACGAGCAGTACTTC. Its translation is CASSSDTPGLAGVDYEQYF. V gene TRBV7-2 combines with J gene TRBJ2-7, with 14 bases that match TRBD2. The CDR3 sequence is 19 residues long. The germline gives CDR1 SGHTA, CDR2 FQGNSA. The junction had 14 bases not matched to a gene; V was cut back by 4 bases and J by 3 bases.

This chain connects TRBV4-1 to TRBJ1-2; D remains unclear. This CDR3 spans 13 amino acids. Trimming cost V 0 bases and J 3 bases, with 5 bases left between them. Germline V gene lookup returns CDR1 MGHRA and CDR2 YSYEKL. The CDR3 spells CASSQERDYGYTF. CDR3 coding DNA: TGCGCCAGCAGCCAAGAGCGGGACTATGGCTACACCTTC.

The rearrangement joins TRBV5-1 to TRBJ1-1, with 10 bases matching TRBD1. CDR3 length equals 15 residues. With 4 bases clipped from V and 7 bases from J, the junction kept 10 bases outside the gene matches. Germline V CDR1 and CDR2: SGHRS, YFSETQ. CDR3 nucleotides: TGCGCCAGCAGCCAAACGACAGGGGGCGGCCGTGAAGCTTTCTTT. This sequence encodes CASSQTTGGGREAFF.

V and J are TRBV4-3 and TRBJ1-1; D call uncertain. The CDR3 has 13 amino acids. The V gene lost 2 bases and the J gene lost 1 base, with 5 bases spanning the gap. CDR1 is LGHNA and CDR2 is YSLEER in the germline V gene. CDR3 loop: CASSQRANTEAFF. DNA for the CDR3: TGCGCCAGCAGCCAAAGGGCGAACACTGAAGCTTTCTTT.

The gene calls are TRBV18 and TRBJ1-2, with D perhaps matching TRBD1 (5 bases). V shed 3 bases and J shed 4 bases, with 21 bases lying between them. There are 17 residues in the CDR3. Germline loops: CDR1 KGHSH, CDR2 LQKENI. The CDR3 DNA reads as TGTGCCAGCTCACCCAAACCGGAGGGGCCCTCAGGCTATGGCTACACCTTC. This sequence encodes CASSPKPEGPSGYGYTF.

This clone has only a few counts. The chain is built from TRBV7-9 and TRBJ2-2; 10 bases are a match to TRBD2. Trimming cost V 5 bases and J 5 bases; bases outside gene matches: 14. This CDR3 has 18 amino acids. Germline V gene data show CDR1 as SEHNR and CDR2 as FQNEAQ (reference sequence). The CDR3 sequence: CASSTGRQREGTTGELFF. The CDR3 region has the DNA TGTGCCAGCAGCACAGGACGCCAGCGGGAGGGCACTACCGGGGAGCTGTTTTTT.

The chain is built from TRBV7-6 and TRBJ1-3; no clear D. Germline CDR1 is SGHVS and CDR2 is FNYEAQ. The CDR3 contains 15 residues. With 5 bases removed from V and 3 bases from J, the gap between germline ends came to 14 bases. DNA for the CDR3: TGTGCCAGCAGCCGGACTTTAGGTTATGGAAACACCATATATTTT. Amino acid sequence: CASSRTLGYGNTIYF.